This T cell receptor beta chain was found in a study of blood T cell repertoires in COVID-19. In the study overall: From T cells, B-cell-depleted T cells, or PBMCs came the material, which was cDNA or gDNA.

The V gene's germline CDR1 is MGHRA and CDR2 YSYEKL. This CDR3 region has 16 residues. V lost 0 bases and J lost 2; bases outside the gene matches: 1. Sequenced by immunoSEQ multiplex PCR; TCRdb stores in-frame clones only, minus some. The sample contains about 220,000 clones, 82% of which appear only once. Categorization into cohorts depended on clinical history that participants reported. Sequencing input: PBMCs or T cells enriched from blood (not recorded which). The TCR was taken from a woman in her fifties or sixties who had recovered from COVID-19. V and J are TRBV4-1 and TRBJ2-7; 13 bases match TRBD2. The CDR3 region has the DNA TGCGCCAGCAGCCAAGAGGGGACTAGCGGGACCTACGAGCAGTACTTC. Translation: CASSQEGTSGTYEQYF.